This T cell receptor (beta chain) came from a study of blood T cell repertoires in COVID-19 (dated by TCRdb to the early 2020s). Regarding the research as a whole: Collaborator samples came from the United States, Italy and Spain and covered acute and convalescent phases of COVID-19. The prospective study material was composed of cDNA or gDNA derived from T cells, B-cell-depleted T cells, or PBMCs. Subjects who had been exposed to COVID-19, were actively infected with it, or had recovered from it provided the deeply sampled blood TCRbeta repertoires that made up the dataset. The repertoires were released in a freely available public database intended as a resource for research on the immune response to SARS-CoV-2. Where available, HLA class I and class II types were taken from metadata supplied by the sample provider and were not determined by assay-based typing. Sample metadata almost always included a de-identified subject ID, COVID-19 status, age in years and sex. Samples came from the ongoing ImmuneRACE study (first 160 participants) plus 1,254 subjects from 6 global collaborators. Beyond this particular receptor, the publication reports: Clinical and demographic metadata were provided uncurated, with the amount varying by source and participant.

Reading the germline V gene gives CDR1 SGHRS and CDR2 YFSETQ. Trimming leaves V shorter by 3 bases and J shorter by 6 bases, with the junction holding 5 bases beyond the gene matches. Counted from cysteine to phenylalanine, this CDR3 has 14 amino acids. The kept DNA is CDR3 alone, 42 bases in frame from the first base. Whole blood was collected in K2EDTA tubes by collaborating institutions according to the institutions' own protocols. Collaborator samples were shipped for TCRbeta analysis as frozen whole blood, isolated PBMCs, or DNA extracted from either sample type. Comments on this clone: Its antigen has not been determined. Base-call qualities are not available, and no considerably larger clone is one nucleotide away.

The immunoSEQ Assay, a bias-controlled multiplex PCR, was used to amplify TCRbeta CDR3 regions from genomic DNA. From the authors' description of their analysis: The number of nucleated cells in each sample was estimated from the amplification of reference gene primers within the assay. Sequence reads were collapsed and filtered to measure the absolute abundance of every unique TCRbeta CDR3 rearrangement. For each sample, productive Simpson clonality was calculated as the square root of Simpson's diversity index across productive rearrangements. TCRdb limited this immuneACCESS table to in-frame rearrangements with V and J called. A share of clones is missing; checked studies link under half to unresolved V genes, and the rest is unexplained. That table supplies the V and J calls and clone size; D and trimming were determined from the DNA. In this sample the table shows about 290,000 clones, around 85% of which occur a single time. The ten largest clones add up to around 3.9% of the sample.

The chain employs TRBV5-1 and TRBJ2-1; 8 nucleotides in the junction match TRBD1. The sequencing sample was made of peripheral blood. This receptor was taken from a woman in her fifties or sixties with active or convalescent COVID-19. The nucleotide sequence reads TGCGCCAGCAGCTACGGACAGGGAGGCAATGAGCAGTTCTTC. This is translated as CASSYGQGGNEQFF.